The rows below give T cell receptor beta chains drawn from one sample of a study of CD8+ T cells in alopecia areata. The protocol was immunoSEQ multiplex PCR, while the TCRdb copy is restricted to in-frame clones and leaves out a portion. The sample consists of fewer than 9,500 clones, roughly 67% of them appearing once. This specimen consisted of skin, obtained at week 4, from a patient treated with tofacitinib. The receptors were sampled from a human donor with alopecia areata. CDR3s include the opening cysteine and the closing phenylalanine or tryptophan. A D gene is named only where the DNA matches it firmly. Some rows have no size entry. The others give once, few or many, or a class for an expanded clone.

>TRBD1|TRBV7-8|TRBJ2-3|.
CASSSYWDRGHPDTQYF
TGTGCCAGCAGCTCCTACTGGGACAGGGGGCATCCAGATACGCAGTATTTT
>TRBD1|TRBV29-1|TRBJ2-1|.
CSVSQGSLSYNEQFF
TGCAGCGTGTCACAGGGGTCTCTCTCCTACAATGAGCAGTTCTTC
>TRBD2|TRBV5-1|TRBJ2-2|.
CASSLLLRSGGLFF
TGCGCCAGCAGCTTGTTACTTCGTTCGGGGGGGCTGTTTTTT
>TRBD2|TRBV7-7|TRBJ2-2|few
CASRDTSGRLRELFF
TGTGCCAGCCGGGATACTAGCGGGAGATTAAGGGAGCTGTTTTTT
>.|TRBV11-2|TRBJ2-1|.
CASSLEAGMNEQFF
TGTGCCAGCAGCTTAGAGGCTGGTATGAATGAGCAGTTCTTC
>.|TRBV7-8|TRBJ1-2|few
CASSWGQSDGYTF
TGTGCCAGCAGCTGGGGGCAAAGTGATGGCTACACCTTC
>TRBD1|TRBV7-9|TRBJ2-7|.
CASSFLGTAFYEQYF
TGTGCCAGCAGCTTCCTCGGGACAGCTTTCTACGAGCAGTACTTC
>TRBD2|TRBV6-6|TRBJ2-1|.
CASRAPGGEQFF
TGTGCCAGCAGAGCGCCGGGAGGGGAGCAGTTCTTC
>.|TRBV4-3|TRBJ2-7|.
CASSQGLTGFYEQYF
TGCGCCAGCAGCCAGGGTCTAACAGGGTTCTACGAGCAGTACTTC
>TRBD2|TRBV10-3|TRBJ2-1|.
CAISESPRGTAGVDRSYNEQFF
TGTGCCATCAGTGAGTCTCCTAGGGGAACGGCGGGGGTCGATCGCTCCTACAATGAGCAGTTCTTC
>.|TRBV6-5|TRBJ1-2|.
CASSYAGRGHGYTF
TGTGCCAGCAGTTACGCGGGCAGGGGTCATGGCTACACCTTC
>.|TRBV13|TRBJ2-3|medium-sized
CASSHDPRWQYF
TGTGCCAGCAGCCACGACCCGCGCTGGCAGTATTTT
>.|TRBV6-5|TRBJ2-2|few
CASSLVDGELFF
TGTGCCAGCAGTTTAGTAGACGGGGAGCTGTTTTTT
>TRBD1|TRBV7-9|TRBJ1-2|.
CASSWTGISYGYTF
TGTGCCAGCAGCTGGACAGGGATCTCCTATGGCTACACCTTC
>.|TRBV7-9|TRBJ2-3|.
CASSLVEGADTQYF
TGTGCCAGCAGCTTAGTGGAGGGAGCAGATACGCAGTATTTT
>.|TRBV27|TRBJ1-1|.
CASSLSIFGHEGSGVAFF
TGTGCCAGCAGTTTATCGATCTTCGGCCACGAGGGAAGCGGGGTAGCTTTCTTT
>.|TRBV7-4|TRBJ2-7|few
CASSLARTNEQYF
TGTGCCAGCAGCTTAGCCCGGACCAACGAGCAGTACTTC
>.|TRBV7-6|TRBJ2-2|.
CASSLEQVGTGELFF
TGTGCCAGCAGCTTAGAACAGGTTGGCACCGGGGAGCTGTTTTTT
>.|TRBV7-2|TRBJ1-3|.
CASSLGPGGQSGNTIYF
TGTGCCAGCAGCTTAGGCCCCGGGGGGCAGTCTGGAAACACCATATATTTT
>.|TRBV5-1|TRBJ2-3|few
CASSSGDNTDTQYF
TGCGCCAGCAGCTCCGGGGACAACACAGATACGCAGTATTTT
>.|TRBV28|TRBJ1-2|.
CASTTGGTPSYGYTF
TGTGCCAGCACCACGGGAGGGACCCCATCCTATGGCTACACCTTC
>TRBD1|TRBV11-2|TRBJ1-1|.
CASSLNQRQGAIEAFF
TGTGCCAGCAGCCTGAACCAACGACAGGGGGCTATTGAAGCTTTCTTT
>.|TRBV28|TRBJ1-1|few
CASSLSGGVTEAFF
TGTGCCAGCAGTTTATCGGGGGGCGTCACTGAAGCTTTCTTT
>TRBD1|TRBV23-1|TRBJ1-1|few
CASSQSGRGPEAFF
TGCGCCAGCAGTCAATCGGGGAGGGGGCCTGAAGCTTTCTTT
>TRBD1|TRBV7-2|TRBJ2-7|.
CASSWDRGYEQYF
TGTGCCAGCAGCTGGGACAGGGGCTACGAGCAGTACTTC
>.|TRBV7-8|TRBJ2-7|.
CASSSLNGVVSYEQYF
TGTGCCAGCAGCTCTTTGAACGGGGTGGTCTCCTACGAGCAGTACTTC
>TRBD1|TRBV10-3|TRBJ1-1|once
CAISRQGLKENTEAFF
TGTGCCATCAGCCGACAGGGGCTGAAGGAAAACACTGAAGCTTTCTTT
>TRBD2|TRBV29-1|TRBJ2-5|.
CSAQSGGASETQYF
TGCAGCGCGCAAAGCGGGGGGGCTTCTGAGACCCAGTACTTC
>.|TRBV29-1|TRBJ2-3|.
CSGIRGEEHTQYF
TGCAGCGGTATCAGGGGAGAGGAACATACGCAGTATTTT
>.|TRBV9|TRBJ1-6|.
CASSPQWNSPLHF
TGTGCCAGCAGCCCCCAATGGAATTCACCCCTCCACTTT
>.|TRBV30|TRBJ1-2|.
CAWRYGGEDGYTF
TGTGCCTGGAGATACGGGGGAGAGGATGGCTACACCTTC
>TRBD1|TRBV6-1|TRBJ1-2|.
CASSLRTGGNYGYTF
TGTGCCAGCAGCCTCCGTACAGGGGGCAACTATGGCTACACCTTC
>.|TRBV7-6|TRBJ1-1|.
CASSLGSYTEAFF
TGTGCCAGCAGCTTAGGGAGTTACACTGAAGCTTTCTTT
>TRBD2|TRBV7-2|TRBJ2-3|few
CASSLVAGDLLGQYF
TGTGCCAGCAGCTTAGTCGCGGGAGACCTTTTAGGGCAGTATTTT
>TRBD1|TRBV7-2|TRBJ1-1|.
CASSLASGTGGTEAFF
TGTGCCAGCAGCTTAGCGAGCGGGACAGGGGGCACTGAAGCTTTCTTT
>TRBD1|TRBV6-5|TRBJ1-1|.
CASSYSGQANTEAFF
TGTGCCAGCAGTTACTCGGGACAGGCGAACACTGAAGCTTTCTTT
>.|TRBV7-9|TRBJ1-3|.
CASSHAPAGNTIYF
TGTGCCAGCAGCCACGCCCCGGCTGGGAACACCATATATTTT
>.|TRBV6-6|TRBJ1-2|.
CASSVEDGLYGYTF
TGTGCCAGCTCTGTCGAGGACGGACTCTATGGCTACACCTTC
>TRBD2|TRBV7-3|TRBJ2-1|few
CASSLGTSGYNEQFF
TGTGCCAGCAGCCTCGGGACTAGCGGCTACAATGAGCAGTTCTTC
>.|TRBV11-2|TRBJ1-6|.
CASSLRRGSWGFGNSPLHF
TGTGCCAGCAGCTTACGCCGTGGATCATGGGGATTTGGTAATTCACCCCTCCACTTT
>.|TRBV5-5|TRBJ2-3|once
CASSFDLEDTQYF
TGTGCCAGCAGCTTTGACCTCGAGGATACGCAGTATTTT
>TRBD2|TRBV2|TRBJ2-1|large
CASDSPSGSTYNEQFF
TGTGCCAGCGATTCTCCTAGCGGGAGTACCTACAATGAGCAGTTCTTC
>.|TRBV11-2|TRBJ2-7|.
CASSTLGEQYF
TGTGCCAGCAGCACCCTGGGCGAGCAGTACTTC
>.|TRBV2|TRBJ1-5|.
CASSTLSGSNQPQHF
TGTGCCAGCAGCACCCTTTCAGGGTCCAATCAGCCCCAGCATTTT
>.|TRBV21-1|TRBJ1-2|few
CASSARQGRYGYTF
TGTGCCAGCAGCGCCCGACAGGGGCGGTATGGCTACACCTTC
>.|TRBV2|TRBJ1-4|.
CASSGANNEKLFF
TGTGCCAGCTCCGGGGCCAATAATGAAAAACTGTTTTTT
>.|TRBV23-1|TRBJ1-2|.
CASSQEGLNYGYTF
TGCGCCAGCAGTCAAGAGGGACTTAACTATGGCTACACCTTC
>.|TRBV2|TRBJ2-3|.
CATGIGTDTQYF
TGTGCCACGGGAATCGGCACAGATACGCAGTATTTT
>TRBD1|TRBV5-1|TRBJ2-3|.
CASSLAQGAEDTQYF
TGCGCCAGCAGCTTGGCGCAGGGGGCAGAAGATACGCAGTATTTT
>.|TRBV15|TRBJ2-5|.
CATSTGTETQYF
TGTGCCACCAGCACCGGGACGGAGACCCAGTACTTC
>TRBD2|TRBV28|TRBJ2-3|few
CASSSTSGTFTDTQYF
TGTGCCAGCAGTTCGACTAGCGGGACTTTTACAGATACGCAGTATTTT
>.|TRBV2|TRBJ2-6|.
CASSQQGPGANVLTF
TGTGCCAGCAGCCAGCAGGGTCCTGGGGCCAACGTCCTGACTTTC